The 31 T cell receptor beta chains below come from one sample, sequenced in a study of T cells after posttransplantation cyclophosphamide. Profiled with immunoSEQ multiplex PCR; TCRdb holds only in-frame clones, not every one. The sample lists roughly 30,000 clones, approximately 90% occurring once. The sample consisted of PBMCs. These receptors were taken from a woman in her 40s with a blood cancer, CMV-positive, and with a related stem cell donor.

This chain connects TRBV29-1 to TRBJ1-2, with D maybe TRBD1 (6 bases). Germline V gives CDR1 SQVTM, CDR2 ANQGSEA. The CDR3 has 13 amino acids. The germline V and J ends were trimmed by 7 bases and 4 bases, with 16 bases remaining between them. The CDR3 coding sequence is TGCAGCGCAACCACAGGGCTCGGCTATGGCTACACCTTC. Translating gives CSATTGLGYGYTF.

The chain employs TRBV18 and TRBJ1-1; D is uncertain. V was shortened by 1 base and J by 2 bases, with 8 bases between the two germline ends. This CDR3 region has 14 residues. Germline CDR1 is KGHSH and CDR2 is LQKENI. CDR3 residues: CASSPLIINTEAFF. The CDR3 DNA reads TGTGCCAGCTCACCACTAATAATTAACACTGAAGCTTTCTTT.

This clone was counted a single time. V and J are TRBV28 and TRBJ2-5; D unclear. The CDR3 covers 16 residues. The germline V and J ends were trimmed by 2 bases and 0 bases, with 13 bases remaining between them. CDR1 MDHEN and CDR2 SYDVKM come from the germline V gene. CDR3 nucleotide sequence: TGTGCCAGCAGTTTAGTGAATGCAGGCGACCAAGAGACCCAGTACTTC. Amino acids: CASSLVNAGDQETQYF.

In regard to this clone: One end of the junction fails to match germline, which may point to a read error. Other DNA sequences of this sample code for an identical CDR3. The chain employs TRBV5-1 and TRBJ1-6; 10 bases match TRBD1. In germline, CDR1 is SGHRS, CDR2 YFSETQ. The CDR3 contains 17 residues. CDR3 in DNA: TGCGCCAGCGGTCTAAGTGACAGGGGGCCCTATAATTCCCCCCTCCACTTT. Translating it yields CASGLSDRGPYNSPLHF.

The J gene is TRBJ2-7, the V gene TRBV5-4, with a weak D call TRBD1 (5 bases). CDR3 length: 13 residues. Germline V gives CDR1 SGHNT, CDR2 YYREEE (reference sequence). V shed 6 bases and J shed 1 base, with 11 bases lying between them. CDR3 sequence (DNA): TGTGCCAGCAAGATACAGGATTCCTACGAGCAGTACTTC. Translated, it gives CASKIQDSYEQYF.

In DNA, the CDR3 is TGTGCCAGCAGCTTACAGGTTCAAGAGACCCAGTACTTC. This encodes CASSLQVQETQYF. This chain links TRBV7-9 with TRBJ2-5; no clear D gene. Per germline, CDR1 SEHNR and CDR2 FQNEAQ (reference sequence). This CDR3 region has 13 residues. V lost 2 bases and J lost 2, with 6 bases in between.

This clone showed up just a few times. The chain is built from TRBV7-9 and TRBJ1-1; D remains ambiguous. The CDR3 runs 16 residues. CDR1 SEHNR and CDR2 FQNEAQ come from the germline V gene (reference sequence). Trimming stripped 1 base from V and 5 bases from J, with 17 bases between. The CDR3 nucleotides are TGTGCCAGCAGCTTAGAAGGAGGTTTGGCACCAACTGAAGCTTTCTTT. Translated, it gives CASSLEGGLAPTEAFF.

The V call is TRBV4-1, the J call TRBJ1-1; TRBD1 is a possible D gene (5 bases). The CDR3 totals 16 residues. V lost 3 bases and J 3 bases, leaving 17 bases between the germline ends. Germline-derived CDR1 and CDR2 are MGHRA and YSYEKL. The CDR3 DNA reads TGCGCCAGCAGCCATTCAAAGGGGAAAGTTTACACTGAAGCTTTCTTT. Its translation is CASSHSKGKVYTEAFF.

V gene TRBV5-1 combines with J gene TRBJ2-7; D may be TRBD1 (6 bases). Germline loops: CDR1 SGHRS, CDR2 YFSETQ. The CDR3 has 15 residues. Trimming took 6 bases from V and 0 from J, leaving 16 bases between them. In nucleotides, the CDR3 is TGCGCCAGCAACAAGTACAGGGAGCCCTCCTACGAGCAGTACTTC. This codes for CASNKYREPSYEQYF.

In this sample, this clone turned up once. The genes are TRBV6-1 and TRBJ1-2, with D tentatively TRBD1 (6 bases). With 2 bases removed from V and 4 bases from J, the gap between germline ends came to 14 bases. This CDR3 is built from 15 residues. Germline CDR1 is MNHNS and CDR2 is SASEGT. CDR3 protein: CASSELTGHPYGYTF. The CDR3, as DNA: TGTGCCAGCAGTGAACTGACAGGCCACCCCTATGGCTACACCTTC.

The rearrangement links TRBV5-4 to TRBJ1-2; TRBD1 agrees at 10 bases. V trimming: 2 bases; J trimming: 4 bases; junction bases outside the gene matches: 8. CDR1 and CDR2 (germline): SGHNT, YYREEE (reference sequence). The CDR3 contains 16 residues. This CDR3 is CASSFIRDRGPYGYTF. CDR3 nucleotides: TGTGCCAGCAGCTTCATAAGGGACAGGGGTCCCTATGGCTACACCTTC.

About this clone: At one end, the junction sequence differs from germline, possibly due to a read error. The rearrangement links TRBV7-7 to TRBJ2-1, with TRBD2 identical over 14 bases. Germline V gene data show CDR1 as SSHAT and CDR2 as FNYEAQ (reference sequence). CDR3 length equals 16 residues. The CDR3 region has the DNA TGTGCTAGCAGCTTAACCGGGACTAGCGGGGGTGATGAGCAGTTCTTC. Translated, it gives CASSLTGTSGGDEQFF.

This rearrangement joins TRBV4-2 to TRBJ1-3; D remains ambiguous. Between the trimmed V and J ends, which lost 0 bases and 0 bases, there was a span of 12 bases. Germline CDR1 LGHNA, CDR2 YNFKEQ. The CDR3 is 17 amino acids. CDR3 sequence reads: CASSQDNPFYSGNTIYF. CDR3 bases: TGTGCCAGCAGCCAAGATAACCCCTTCTACTCTGGAAACACCATATATTTT.

This clone occurred once. The chain couples TRBV19 to TRBJ2-5; perhaps TRBD1 as D (6 bases). The CDR3 spans 13 residues. Per germline, CDR1 LNHDA and CDR2 SQIVND (reference sequence). V lost 2 bases, J lost 3 bases, and 7 bases lay in between. CDR3 loop: CASSINREETQYF. The CDR3 nucleotides are TGTGCCAGTAGTATAAACAGGGAAGAGACCCAGTACTTC.

This clone came up once. The chain links TRBV4-1 to TRBJ2-7, with D possibly matching TRBD1 (5 bases). Deletions cut 3 bases from V and 6 bases from J, with 18 bases between. Germline V gene lookup returns CDR1 MGHRA and CDR2 YSYEKL. This CDR3 contains 15 residues. CDR3 loop: CASSQDDSAVVEQYF. The CDR3 region has the DNA TGCGCCAGCAGCCAGGATGACAGCGCGGTGGTCGAGCAGTACTTC.

CDR3 sequence reads: CASSKRTENEKLFF. As DNA, the CDR3 is TGTGCCAGCAGTAAGAGGACAGAAAATGAAAAACTGTTTTTT. The chain couples TRBV6-1 to TRBJ1-4; D possibly corresponds to TRBD1 (6 bases). Deletions cut 5 bases from V and 5 bases from J, with 12 bases between. The CDR3 extends over 14 amino acids. The germline V gene has CDR1 MNHNS and CDR2 SASEGT.

The chain links TRBV19 to TRBJ2-7; possible D gene TRBD2, 5 bases. The germline gives CDR1 LNHDA, CDR2 SQIVND (reference sequence). V gave up 3 bases and J gave up 1 base, with 10 bases separating them. The CDR3 runs to 14 residues. CDR3 sequence reads: CASSMTRESYEQYF. CDR3 coding DNA: TGTGCCAGTAGTATGACAAGGGAGTCCTACGAGCAGTACTTC.

This clone was seen more than once but under ten times. This rearrangement joins TRBV2 to TRBJ1-2; no firm D call. Trimming took off 6 bases at V and 6 bases at J, with 20 bases between the two ends. Germline assignment: CDR1 SNHLY and CDR2 FYNNEI. The CDR3 runs 15 residues. The CDR3 reads CASRRREAAKNGYTF. The CDR3 DNA sequence: TGTGCCAGCAGGCGTAGGGAGGCAGCGAAGAATGGCTACACCTTC.

A note on this clone: Other DNA sequences in this specimen translate into the identical CDR3. J is TRBJ2-2 and V is TRBV6-1; D gene unclear. Germline lookup yields CDR1 MNHNS and CDR2 SASEGT. Trimming pared 5 bases from V and 4 bases from J, leaving 2 bases between. CDR3 length: 11 amino acids. The CDR3 nucleotides read TGTGCCAGCAGTCTCACCGGGGAGCTGTTTTTT. Its translation: CASSLTGELFF.

This clone has just one count. The chain employs TRBV11-3 and TRBJ2-3; D call uncertain. The germline gives CDR1 SGHNT, CDR2 YENEEA. Trimming left V 2 bases short and J 4 bases short, with 7 bases between. The CDR3 sequence is 13 residues long. The CDR3 spells CASSLRGADTQYF. The CDR3, as DNA: TGTGCCAGCAGCTTAAGAGGTGCAGATACGCAGTATTTT.

This clone has more than one count but fewer than ten. The gene calls are TRBV14 and TRBJ1-5; 9 nucleotides agree with TRBD1. The CDR3 has 15 residues. V lost 5 bases and J lost 5; bases outside the gene matches: 7. The germline V gene encodes CDR1 SGHDN and CDR2 FVKESK. The DNA for the CDR3 is TGTGCCAGCAGCGCTGGGACAGGGCTCGATCAGCCCCAGCATTTT. Translating gives CASSAGTGLDQPQHF.

Details on this clone: This sample includes further DNA sequences coding for the same CDR3. The chain has TRBV5-1 and TRBJ2-1; TRBD2 aligns across 10 bases. CDR3 length: 14 residues. With V trimmed by 3 bases and J by 3 bases, 0 bases remained unmatched. The germline CDR1 and CDR2 sequences are SGHRS and YFSETQ. CDR3 residues: CASSSSGGYNEQFF. As DNA, the CDR3 is TGCGCCAGCAGCTCTAGCGGGGGCTACAATGAGCAGTTCTTC.

This clone has a handful of counts. The rearrangement links TRBV7-9 to TRBJ2-7, with D possibly TRBD2 on 5 matching bases. CDR3 length: 13 residues. Trimming left V 3 bases short and J 5 bases short, with 11 bases between. Germline-derived CDR1 and CDR2 are SEHNR and FQNEAQ (reference sequence). The chain's CDR3 is CASSFSVADEQYF. The CDR3 nucleotides read TGTGCCAGCAGCTTTAGCGTGGCGGACGAGCAGTACTTC. The variable domain in full, completed from reference TRBV7-9 and TRBJ2-7, reads DTGVSQNPRHKITKRGQNVTFRCDPISEHNRLYWYRQTLGQGPEFLTYFQNEAQLEKSRLLSDRFSAERPKGSFSTLEIQRTEQGDSAMYLCASSFSVADEQYFGPGTRLTVT.

J is TRBJ2-1 and V is TRBV29-1; 9 bases match TRBD1. Germline trimming cut 5 bases from V and 1 base from J; bases unmatched to any gene: 9. Germline V gene sequence: CDR1 SQVTM, CDR2 ANQGSEA. The CDR3 spans 16 residues. CDR3 protein: CSVSPGTGISYNEQFF. CDR3 bases: TGCAGCGTTAGCCCTGGGACAGGGATATCCTACAATGAGCAGTTCTTC.

V and J are TRBV29-1 and TRBJ1-2; possibly TRBD1 for D (5 bases). CDR3 length equals 14 residues. Germline-derived CDR1 and CDR2 are SQVTM and ANQGSEA. V lost 7 bases, J lost 2 bases, and 17 bases lay in between. This CDR3 is CSGAQVTTNYGYTF. The CDR3 DNA reads as TGCAGCGGAGCACAGGTGACCACCAACTATGGCTACACCTTC.

The chain carries TRBV7-6 and TRBJ2-3, with D perhaps TRBD2 (7 bases). This CDR3 comprises 17 residues. Trimming shortened V by 3 bases and J by 2 bases, and 18 bases separated the two germline ends. Germline V gene data show CDR1 as SGHVS and CDR2 as FNYEAQ. Here the CDR3 reads CASSFQVGGLTTDTQYF. CDR3 bases: TGTGCCAGCAGCTTCCAAGTGGGGGGGCTAACCACAGATACGCAGTATTTT. Looking up the rest from reference TRBV7-6 and TRBJ2-3 gives the full variable domain: GAGVSQSPRYKVTKRGQDVALRCDPISGHVSLYWYRQALGQGPEFLTYFNYEAQQDKSGLPNDRFSAERPEGSISTLTIQRTEQRDSAMYRCASSFQVGGLTTDTQYFGPGTRLTVL.

This clone has only one observation. V gene TRBV11-2 combines with J gene TRBJ2-2, with TRBD1 matching 7 bases. The CDR3 runs to 16 residues. The ends lost 5 bases at V and 3 bases at J; junction bases unmatched: 9. CDR1 is SGHAT, CDR2 FQNNGV, per germline. CDR3 sequence (DNA): TGTGCCAGCAGCCCGACGGGACAGCCCTACACCGGGGAGCTGTTTTTT. Protein sequence: CASSPTGQPYTGELFF.

The genes are TRBV6-6 and TRBJ1-5; 8 nucleotides agree with TRBD1. Per germline, CDR1 MNHNY and CDR2 SVGAGI (reference sequence). J was trimmed by 4 bases and V by 5 bases; bases with no gene match: 1. The CDR3 runs to 13 residues. This CDR3 reads CASSRQGNQPQHF. The CDR3 bases are TGTGCCAGCAGTCGACAGGGGAATCAGCCCCAGCATTTT.

This clone appeared a single time. The chain recombines TRBV4-1 with TRBJ1-1; 10 bases are a match to TRBD1. Germline V CDR1 and CDR2: MGHRA, YSYEKL. The CDR3 runs to 13 residues. The ends lost 2 bases at V and 9 bases at J; junction bases unmatched: 3. This chain's CDR3 is CASSQRTGGKAFF. Written as DNA, the CDR3 is TGCGCCAGCAGCCAACGGACAGGGGGTAAAGCTTTCTTT.

This chain connects TRBV5-1 to TRBJ2-3, with D tentatively TRBD2 (6 bases). There are 13 residues in the CDR3. Germline CDR1 reads SGHRS; CDR2 reads YFSETQ. Trimming left V 5 bases short and J 3 bases short, with 10 bases between. The CDR3 nucleotides read TGCGCCAGCAGGTCTGGGGGGACAGATACGCAGTATTTT. This codes for CASRSGGTDTQYF.

The rearrangement links TRBV19 to TRBJ2-6; the D gene is possibly TRBD1 (6 bases). Germline lookup yields CDR1 LNHDA and CDR2 SQIVND (reference sequence). The V and J ends lost 6 bases and 4 bases respectively, with 19 bases between them. The CDR3 is 17 residues long. The CDR3 nucleotides read TGTGCCAGTAGCCCACCCCCCAGGGGCACCGGGGCCAACGTCCTGACTTTC. Encoded protein: CASSPPPRGTGANVLTF. The whole variable domain, filled in from reference TRBV19 and TRBJ2-6, reads DGGITQSPKYLFRKEGQNVTLSCEQNLNHDAMYWYRQDPGQGLRLIYYSQIVNDFQKGDIAEGYSVSREKKESFPLTVTSAQKNPTAFYLCASSPPPRGTGANVLTFGAGSRLTVL.